This T cell receptor (beta chain) was captured by sequencing in a study of cytomegalovirus exposure and HLA in healthy donors. On the study more broadly: Early release data held 75 million to 90 million unique TCRs from HLA-typed donors. Study observations and caveats: Later work found most CMV-associated TCR beta chains apparently HLA-restricted.

Researchers ran the PCR with 60 Vbeta and 13 Jbeta primers. Sequencing used immunoSEQ multiplex PCR; TCRdb keeps in-frame clones, though not all of them. The table has about 110,000 clones, roughly four fifths seen once; the top ten hold approximately 1.5%. This CDR3 has 11 amino acids. Germline V gene data show CDR1 as LNHDA and CDR2 as SQIVND (reference sequence). Trimming took off 9 bases at V and 5 bases at J, with 7 bases between the two ends. Note on this clone: Its antigen is currently unknown.

The clonotype comes from a man aged 50-60 years in good health and CMV-seronegative. Sequencing was done on a sample of PBMCs. The gene calls are TRBV19 and TRBJ2-2, with D tentatively TRBD1 (5 bases). CDR3 protein: CASDRTGELFF. CDR3 coding DNA: TGTGCCAGCGACAGAACCGGGGAGCTGTTTTTT.